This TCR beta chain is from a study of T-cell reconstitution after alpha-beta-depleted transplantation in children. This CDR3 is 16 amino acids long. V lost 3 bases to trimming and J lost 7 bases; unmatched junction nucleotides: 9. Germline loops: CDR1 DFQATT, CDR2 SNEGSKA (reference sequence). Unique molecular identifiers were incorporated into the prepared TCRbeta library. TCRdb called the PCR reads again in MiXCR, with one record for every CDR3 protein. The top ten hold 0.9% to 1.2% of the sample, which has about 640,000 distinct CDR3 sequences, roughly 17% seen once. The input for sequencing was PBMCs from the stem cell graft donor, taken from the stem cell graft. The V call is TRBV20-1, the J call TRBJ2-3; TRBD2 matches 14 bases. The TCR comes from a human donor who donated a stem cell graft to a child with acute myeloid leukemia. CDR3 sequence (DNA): TGCAGTGCTAGGCCGGGGACTAGCGGGGGTTTAAATACGCAGTATTTT. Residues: CSARPGTSGGLNTQYF.